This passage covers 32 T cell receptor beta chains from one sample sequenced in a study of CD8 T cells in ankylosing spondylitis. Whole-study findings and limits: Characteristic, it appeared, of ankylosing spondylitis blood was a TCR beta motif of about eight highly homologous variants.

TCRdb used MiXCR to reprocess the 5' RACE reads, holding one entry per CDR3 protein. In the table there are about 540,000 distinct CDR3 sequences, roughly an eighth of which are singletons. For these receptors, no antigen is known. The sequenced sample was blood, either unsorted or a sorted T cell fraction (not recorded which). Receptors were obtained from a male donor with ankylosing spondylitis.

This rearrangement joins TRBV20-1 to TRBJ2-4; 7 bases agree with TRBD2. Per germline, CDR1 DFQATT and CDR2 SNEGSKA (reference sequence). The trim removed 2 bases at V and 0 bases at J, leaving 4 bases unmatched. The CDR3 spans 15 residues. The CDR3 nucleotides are TGCAGTGCTAGACCGGCGGGAGAAGCCAAAAACATTCAGTACTTC. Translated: CSARPAGEAKNIQYF.

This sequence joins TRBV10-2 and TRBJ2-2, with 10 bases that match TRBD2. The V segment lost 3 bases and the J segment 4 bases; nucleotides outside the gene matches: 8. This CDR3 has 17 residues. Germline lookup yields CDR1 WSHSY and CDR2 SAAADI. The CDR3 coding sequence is TGCGCCAGCAGTGAAGGAAGCGGGAGGGCCGTCACCGGGGAGCTGTTTTTT. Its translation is CASSEGSGRAVTGELFF.

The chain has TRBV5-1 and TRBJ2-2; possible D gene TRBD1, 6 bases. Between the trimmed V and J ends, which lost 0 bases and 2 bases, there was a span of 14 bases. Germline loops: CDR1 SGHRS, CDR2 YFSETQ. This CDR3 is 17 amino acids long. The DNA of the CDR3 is TGCGCCAGCAGCTTGGGGCTACAGGGATTAAACACCGGGGAGCTGTTTTTT. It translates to CASSLGLQGLNTGELFF.

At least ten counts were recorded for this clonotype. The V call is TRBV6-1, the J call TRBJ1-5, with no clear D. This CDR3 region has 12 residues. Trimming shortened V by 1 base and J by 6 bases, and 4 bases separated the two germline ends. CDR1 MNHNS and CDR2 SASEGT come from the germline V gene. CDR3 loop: CASSEGFQPQHF. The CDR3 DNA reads TGTGCCAGCAGTGAAGGTTTTCAGCCCCAGCATTTT.

Here the CDR3 DNA reads TGTGCCAGCAGCTTAGAAGACGGTCGTTATACGCAGTATTTT. This gives the protein CASSLEDGRYTQYF. This chain joins TRBV7-2 and TRBJ2-3; no reliable D call. The germline CDR1 and CDR2 sequences are SGHTA and FQGNSA. The ends were cut back, 1 base at V and 7 bases at J, with 12 bases in the middle. The CDR3 is 14 amino acids.

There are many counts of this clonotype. The CDR3 DNA sequence: TGCAGCCCTGAAAGAGGGGACACTGAAGCTTTCTTT. Translation: CSPERGDTEAFF. The V gene is TRBV20-1, the J gene TRBJ1-1, with D maybe TRBD1 (5 bases). The V gene's germline CDR1 is DFQATT and CDR2 SNEGSKA (reference sequence). The length of the CDR3 is 12 residues.

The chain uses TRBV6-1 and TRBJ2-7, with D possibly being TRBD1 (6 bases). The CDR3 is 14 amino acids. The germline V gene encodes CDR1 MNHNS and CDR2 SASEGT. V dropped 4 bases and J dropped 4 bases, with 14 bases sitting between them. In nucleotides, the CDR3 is TGTGCCAGCAGTGGCCTGACAGGACCTTACGAGCAGTACGTC. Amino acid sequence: CASSGLTGPYEQYV.

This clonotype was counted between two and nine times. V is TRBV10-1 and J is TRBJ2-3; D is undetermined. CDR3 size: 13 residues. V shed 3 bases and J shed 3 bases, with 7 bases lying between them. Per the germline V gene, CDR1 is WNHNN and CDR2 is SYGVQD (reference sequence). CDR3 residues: CASSDGPTDTQYF. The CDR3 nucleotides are TGCGCCAGCAGTGATGGACCTACAGATACGCAGTATTTT.

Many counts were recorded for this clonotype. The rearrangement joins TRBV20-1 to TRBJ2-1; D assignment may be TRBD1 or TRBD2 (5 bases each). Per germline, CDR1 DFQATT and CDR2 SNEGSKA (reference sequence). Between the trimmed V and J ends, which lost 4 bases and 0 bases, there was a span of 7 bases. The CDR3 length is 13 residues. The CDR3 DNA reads TGCAGTGCTAAGGGGAGCTCCTACAATGAGCAGTTCTTC. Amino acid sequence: CSAKGSSYNEQFF.

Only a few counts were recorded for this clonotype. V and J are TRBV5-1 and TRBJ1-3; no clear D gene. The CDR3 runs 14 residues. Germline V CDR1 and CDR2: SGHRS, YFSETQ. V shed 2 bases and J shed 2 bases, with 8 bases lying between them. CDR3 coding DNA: TGCGCCAGCAGCTTTAGCCCCGCTGGAAACACCATATATTTT. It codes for CASSFSPAGNTIYF. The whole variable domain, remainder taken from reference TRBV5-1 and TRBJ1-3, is KAGVTQTPRYLIKTRGQQVTLSCSPISGHRSVSWYQQTPGQGLQFLFEYFSETQRNKGNFPGRFSGRQFSNSRSEMNVSTLELGDSALYLCASSFSPAGNTIYFGEGSWLTVV.

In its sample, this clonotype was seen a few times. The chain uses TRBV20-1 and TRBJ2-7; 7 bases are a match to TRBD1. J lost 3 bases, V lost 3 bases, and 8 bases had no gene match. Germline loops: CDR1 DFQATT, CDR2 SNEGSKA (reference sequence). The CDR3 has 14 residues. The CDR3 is CSASPGGDLYEQYF. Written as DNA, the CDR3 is TGCAGTGCTAGTCCAGGGGGAGACCTCTACGAGCAGTACTTC.

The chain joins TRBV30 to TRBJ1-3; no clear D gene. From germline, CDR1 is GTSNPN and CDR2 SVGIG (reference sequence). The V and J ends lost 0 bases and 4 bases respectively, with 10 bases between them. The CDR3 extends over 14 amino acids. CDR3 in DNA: TGTGCCTGGAGTGTATGGGGTATCGGAAACACCATATATTTT. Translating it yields CAWSVWGIGNTIYF.

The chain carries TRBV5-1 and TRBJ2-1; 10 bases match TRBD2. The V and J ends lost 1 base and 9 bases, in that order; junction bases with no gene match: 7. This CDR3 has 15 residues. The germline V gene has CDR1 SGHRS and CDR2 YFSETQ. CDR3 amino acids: CASSLTSGIFSEQFF. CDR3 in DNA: TGCGCCAGCAGCTTGACTAGCGGGATATTCAGTGAGCAGTTCTTC.

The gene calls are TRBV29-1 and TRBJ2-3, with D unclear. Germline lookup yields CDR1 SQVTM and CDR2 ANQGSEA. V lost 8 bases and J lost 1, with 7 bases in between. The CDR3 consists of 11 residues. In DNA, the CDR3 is TGCAGCACCCGAGGCACAGATACGCAGTATTTT. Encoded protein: CSTRGTDTQYF.

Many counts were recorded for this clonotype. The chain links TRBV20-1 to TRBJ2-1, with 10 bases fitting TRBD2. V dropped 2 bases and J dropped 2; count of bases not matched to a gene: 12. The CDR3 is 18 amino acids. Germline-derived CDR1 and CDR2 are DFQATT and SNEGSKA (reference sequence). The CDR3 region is CSARPPAGGPGPYNEQFF. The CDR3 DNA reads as TGCAGTGCTAGACCTCCAGCGGGAGGGCCTGGCCCCTACAATGAGCAGTTCTTC.

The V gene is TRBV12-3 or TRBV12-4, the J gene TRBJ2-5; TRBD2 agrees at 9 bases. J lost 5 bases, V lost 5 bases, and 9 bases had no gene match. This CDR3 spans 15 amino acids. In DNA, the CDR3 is TGTGCCAGCAGTCCCGGGCAAGCGGGAGGCGAGACCCAGTACTTC. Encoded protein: CASSPGQAGGETQYF.

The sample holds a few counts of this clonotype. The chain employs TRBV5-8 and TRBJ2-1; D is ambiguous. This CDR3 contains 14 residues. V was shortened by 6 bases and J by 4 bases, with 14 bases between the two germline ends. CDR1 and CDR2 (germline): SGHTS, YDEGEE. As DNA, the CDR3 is TGTGCCAGCAAAGGAGCCCAAACTTACAATGAGCAGTTCTTC. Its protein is CASKGAQTYNEQFF.

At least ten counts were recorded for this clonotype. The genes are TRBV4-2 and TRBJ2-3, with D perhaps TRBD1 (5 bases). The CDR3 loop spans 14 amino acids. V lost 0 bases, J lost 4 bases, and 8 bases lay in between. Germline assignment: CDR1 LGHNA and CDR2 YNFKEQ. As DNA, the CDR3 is TGTGCCAGCAGCCAAGAAGGGGTCCCAGATACGCAGTATTTT. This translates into CASSQEGVPDTQYF.

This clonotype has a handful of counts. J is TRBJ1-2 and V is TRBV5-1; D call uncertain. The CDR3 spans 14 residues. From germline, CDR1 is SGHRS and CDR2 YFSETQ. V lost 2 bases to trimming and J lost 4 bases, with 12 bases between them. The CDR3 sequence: CASSLNDNRYGYTF. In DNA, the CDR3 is TGCGCCAGCAGCTTAAACGACAACCGCTATGGCTACACCTTC.

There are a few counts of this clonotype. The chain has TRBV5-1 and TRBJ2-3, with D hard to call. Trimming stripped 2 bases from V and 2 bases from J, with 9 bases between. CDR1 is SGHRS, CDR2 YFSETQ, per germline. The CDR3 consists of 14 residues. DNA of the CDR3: TGCGCCAGCAGCTTTAATATAGACACAGATACGCAGTATTTT. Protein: CASSFNIDTDTQYF.

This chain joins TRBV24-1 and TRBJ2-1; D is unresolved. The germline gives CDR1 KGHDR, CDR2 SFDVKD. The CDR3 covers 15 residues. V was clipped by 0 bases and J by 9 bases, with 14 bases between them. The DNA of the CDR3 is TGTGCCACCAGTGATTTGAACCAGGTTGCACCTGAGCAGTTCTTC. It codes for CATSDLNQVAPEQFF.

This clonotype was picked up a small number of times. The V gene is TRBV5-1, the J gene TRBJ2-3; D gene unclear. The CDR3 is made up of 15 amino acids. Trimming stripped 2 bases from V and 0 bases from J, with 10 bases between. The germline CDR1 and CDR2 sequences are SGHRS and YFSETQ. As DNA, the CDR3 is TGCGCCAGCAGCTTACCAGCAGCTAGCACAGATACGCAGTATTTT. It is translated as CASSLPAASTDTQYF.

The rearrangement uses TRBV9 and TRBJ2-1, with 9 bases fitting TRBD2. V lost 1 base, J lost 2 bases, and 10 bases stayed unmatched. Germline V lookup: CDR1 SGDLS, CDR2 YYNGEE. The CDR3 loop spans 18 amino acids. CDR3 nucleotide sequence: TGTGCCAGCAGCGTACAATCAGCGGGAGGACCTACCTACAATGAGCAGTTCTTC. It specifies CASSVQSAGGPTYNEQFF.

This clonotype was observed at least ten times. The CDR3 sequence is CASSAQTMNTEAFF. CDR3 in DNA: TGTGCCAGCAGTGCACAGACTATGAACACTGAAGCTTTCTTT. The chain uses TRBV2 and TRBJ1-1; D gene uncertain. The germline V and J ends were trimmed by 4 bases and 0 bases, with 9 bases remaining between them. Germline V gives CDR1 SNHLY, CDR2 FYNNEI. The CDR3 covers 14 residues.

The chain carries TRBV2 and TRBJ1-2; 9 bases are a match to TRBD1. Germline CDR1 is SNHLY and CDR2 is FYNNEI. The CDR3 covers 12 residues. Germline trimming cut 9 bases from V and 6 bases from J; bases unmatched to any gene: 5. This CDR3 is CARQGASDGYTF. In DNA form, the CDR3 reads TGTGCCAGACAGGGGGCGAGTGATGGCTACACCTTC.

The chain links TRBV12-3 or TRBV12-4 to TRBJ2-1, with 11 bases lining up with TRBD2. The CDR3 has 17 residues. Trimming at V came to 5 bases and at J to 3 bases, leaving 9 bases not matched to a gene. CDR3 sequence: CASSGRRTSGSYNEQFF. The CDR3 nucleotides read TGTGCCAGCAGTGGCCGCCGAACTAGCGGGAGCTACAATGAGCAGTTCTTC.

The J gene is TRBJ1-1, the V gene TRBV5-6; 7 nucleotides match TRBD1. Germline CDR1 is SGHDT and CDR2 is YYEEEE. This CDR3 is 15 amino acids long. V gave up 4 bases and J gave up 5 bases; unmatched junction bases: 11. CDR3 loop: CASSLHRGLGTEAFF. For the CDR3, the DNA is TGTGCCAGCAGCCTGCACAGGGGCCTGGGGACTGAAGCTTTCTTT.

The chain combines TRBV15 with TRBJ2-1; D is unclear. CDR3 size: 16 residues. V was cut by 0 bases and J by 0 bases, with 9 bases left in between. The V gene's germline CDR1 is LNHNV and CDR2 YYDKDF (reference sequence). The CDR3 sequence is CATSRDPMSSYNEQFF. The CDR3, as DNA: TGTGCCACCAGCAGAGATCCTATGAGCTCCTACAATGAGCAGTTCTTC.

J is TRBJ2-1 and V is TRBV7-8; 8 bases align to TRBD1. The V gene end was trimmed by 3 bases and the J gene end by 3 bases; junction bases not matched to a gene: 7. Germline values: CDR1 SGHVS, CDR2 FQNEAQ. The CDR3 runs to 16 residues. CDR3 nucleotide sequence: TGTGCCAGCAGCTTTGGGGTGACAGGGGTCTACAATGAGCAGTTCTTC. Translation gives CASSFGVTGVYNEQFF.

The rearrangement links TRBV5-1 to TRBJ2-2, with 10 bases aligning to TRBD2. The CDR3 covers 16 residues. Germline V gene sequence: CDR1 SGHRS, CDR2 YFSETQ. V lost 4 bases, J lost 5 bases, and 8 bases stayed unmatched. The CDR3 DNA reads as TGCGCCAGCAGCACAAGGACTAGCGGTACTACCGGGGAGCTGTTTTTT. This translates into CASSTRTSGTTGELFF. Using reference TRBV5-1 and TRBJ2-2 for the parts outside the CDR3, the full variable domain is KAGVTQTPRYLIKTRGQQVTLSCSPISGHRSVSWYQQTPGQGLQFLFEYFSETQRNKGNFPGRFSGRQFSNSRSEMNVSTLELGDSALYLCASSTRTSGTTGELFFGEGSRLTVL.

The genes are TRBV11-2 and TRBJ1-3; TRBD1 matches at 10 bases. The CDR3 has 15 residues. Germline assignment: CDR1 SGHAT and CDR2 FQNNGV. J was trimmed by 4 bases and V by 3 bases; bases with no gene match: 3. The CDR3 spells CASSFGTGVGNTIYF. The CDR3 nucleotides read TGTGCCAGCAGCTTCGGGACAGGGGTAGGAAACACCATATATTTT.

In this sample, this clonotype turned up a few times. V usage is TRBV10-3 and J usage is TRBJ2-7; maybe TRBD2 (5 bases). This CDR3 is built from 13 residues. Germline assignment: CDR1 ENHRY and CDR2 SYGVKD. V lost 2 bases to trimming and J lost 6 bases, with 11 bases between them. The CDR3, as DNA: TGTGCCATCAGTGAGAAGCCCGGGATCGAGCAGTACGTC. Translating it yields CAISEKPGIEQYV.